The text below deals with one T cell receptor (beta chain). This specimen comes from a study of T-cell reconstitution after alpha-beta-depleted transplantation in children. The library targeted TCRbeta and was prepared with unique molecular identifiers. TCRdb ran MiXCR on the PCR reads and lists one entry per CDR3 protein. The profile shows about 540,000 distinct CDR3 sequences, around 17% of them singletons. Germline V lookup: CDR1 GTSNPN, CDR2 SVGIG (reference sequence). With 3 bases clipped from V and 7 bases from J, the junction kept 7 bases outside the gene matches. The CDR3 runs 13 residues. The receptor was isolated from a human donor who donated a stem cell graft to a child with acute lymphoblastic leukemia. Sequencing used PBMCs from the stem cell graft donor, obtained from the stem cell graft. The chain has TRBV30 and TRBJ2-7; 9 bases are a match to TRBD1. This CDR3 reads CAWRGQGGREQYF. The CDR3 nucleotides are TGTGCCTGGAGGGGACAGGGTGGGAGAGAGCAGTACTTC. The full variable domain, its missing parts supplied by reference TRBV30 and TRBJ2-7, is SQTIHQWPATLVQPVGSPLSLECTVEGTSNPNLYWYRQAAGRGLQLLFYSVGIGQISSEVPQNLSASRPQDRQFILSSKKLLLSDSGFYLCAWRGQGGREQYFGPGTRLTVT.